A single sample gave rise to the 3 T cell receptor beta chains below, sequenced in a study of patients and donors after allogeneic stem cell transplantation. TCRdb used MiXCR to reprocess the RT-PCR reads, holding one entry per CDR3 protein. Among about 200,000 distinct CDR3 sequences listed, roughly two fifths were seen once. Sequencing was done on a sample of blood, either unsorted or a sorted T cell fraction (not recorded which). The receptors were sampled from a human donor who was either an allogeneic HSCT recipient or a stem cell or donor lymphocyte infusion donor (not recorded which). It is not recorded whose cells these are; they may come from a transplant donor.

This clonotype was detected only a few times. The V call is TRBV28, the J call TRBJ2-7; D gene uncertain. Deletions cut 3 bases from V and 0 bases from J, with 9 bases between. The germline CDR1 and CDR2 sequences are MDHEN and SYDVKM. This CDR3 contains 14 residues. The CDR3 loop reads CASSFRGSSYEQYF. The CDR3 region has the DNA TGTGCCAGCAGTTTCCGCGGAAGCTCCTACGAGCAGTACTTC. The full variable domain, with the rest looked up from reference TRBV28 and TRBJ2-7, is DVKVTQSSRYLVKRTGEKVFLECVQDMDHENMFWYRQDPGLGLRLIYFSYDVKMKEKGDIPEGYSVSREKKERFSLILESASTNQTSMYLCASSFRGSSYEQYFGPGTRLTVT.

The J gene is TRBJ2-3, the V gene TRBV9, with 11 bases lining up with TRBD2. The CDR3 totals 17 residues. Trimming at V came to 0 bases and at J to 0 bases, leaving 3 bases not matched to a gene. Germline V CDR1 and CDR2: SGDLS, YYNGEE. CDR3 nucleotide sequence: TGTGCCAGCAGCGTAGGGACTAGCGGGCTTAGCACAGATACGCAGTATTTT. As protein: CASSVGTSGLSTDTQYF.

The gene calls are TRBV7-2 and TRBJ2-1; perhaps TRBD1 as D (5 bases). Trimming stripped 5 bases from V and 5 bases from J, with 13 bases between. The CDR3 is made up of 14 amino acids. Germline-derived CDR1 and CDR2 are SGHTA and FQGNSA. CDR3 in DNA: TGTGCCAGCAGCCAGCAAGGGGTCCACAATGAGCAGTTCTTC. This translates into CASSQQGVHNEQFF.